The next 29 T cell receptor beta chains were all read from a single sample in a study of blood T cell repertoires in COVID-19. The data were produced by immunoSEQ multiplex PCR, yet TCRdb's version contains in-frame clones alone and is incomplete. The sample yields fewer than 250,000 clones, over 75% seen once. Source material: peripheral blood. The receptors shown here come from a man aged 50-59 years with COVID-19, enrolled during active disease.

V is TRBV18 and J is TRBJ1-1, with 10 bases lining up with TRBD1. V lost 3 bases and J lost 4; bases outside the gene matches: 5. This CDR3 is 15 amino acids long. The germline gives CDR1 KGHSH, CDR2 LQKENI. CDR3 loop: CASSPVDRGSTEAFF. The DNA for the CDR3 is TGTGCCAGCTCACCGGTGGACAGGGGGTCCACTGAAGCTTTCTTT.

This chain links TRBV6-5 with TRBJ1-1; tentative D call: TRBD1 (5 bases). Trimming stripped 2 bases from V and 5 bases from J, with 15 bases between. Germline CDR1 and CDR2: MNHEY and SVGAGI. The CDR3 runs 15 residues. The DNA for the CDR3 is TGTGCCAGCAGTTACAGGGCGGGAGGGGAGACTGAAGCTTTCTTT. This sequence encodes CASSYRAGGETEAFF.

This sequence joins TRBV2 and TRBJ1-6; TRBD1 is a possible D gene (5 bases). Germline CDR1 SNHLY, CDR2 FYNNEI. The CDR3 length is 15 residues. The ends were cut back, 4 bases at V and 0 bases at J, with 7 bases in the middle. The CDR3 DNA follows: TGTGCCAGCAGTGTAACAGGCTCCTATAATTCACCCCTCCACTTT. Its protein is CASSVTGSYNSPLHF.

In regard to this clone: The junction shows a germline mismatch at one end, possibly a read error. The CDR3 region is CASRYSGQGNYEQYF. CDR3 nucleotide sequence: TGTGCCAGCAGGTACTCGGGACAGGGAAACTACGAGCAGTACTTC. The chain employs TRBV6-5 and TRBJ2-7; 9 bases are a match to TRBD1. Per the germline V gene, CDR1 is MNHEY and CDR2 is SVGAGI. The CDR3 runs to 15 residues.

The chain carries TRBV3-1 (or the pseudogene TRBV3-2) and TRBJ2-7, with 15 bases identical to TRBD2. Germline CDR1 and CDR2: LGHDT and YNNKEL (reference sequence). V lost 0 bases, J lost 0 bases, and 12 bases stayed unmatched. CDR3 size: 21 residues. The CDR3 region is CASSQDFPGLAGGKSSYEQYF. CDR3 coding DNA: TGTGCCAGCAGCCAAGATTTCCCGGGACTAGCGGGAGGAAAAAGCTCCTACGAGCAGTACTTC.

The gene calls are TRBV3-1 (or the pseudogene TRBV3-2) and TRBJ1-4, with a possible D match to TRBD1 (5 bases). This CDR3 has 17 amino acids. Trimming took 4 bases from V and 4 from J, leaving 19 bases between them. Per germline, CDR1 LGHDT and CDR2 YNNKEL (reference sequence). The CDR3 spells CASSLFMGGRDNEKLFF. CDR3 nucleotide sequence: TGTGCCAGCAGCCTTTTCATGGGAGGCAGGGATAATGAAAAACTGTTTTTT.

The chain is built from TRBV10-3 and TRBJ1-5; no firm D call. Trimming removed 6 bases from V and 4 bases from J, with 13 bases in between. The CDR3 extends over 14 amino acids. Germline V gene lookup returns CDR1 ENHRY and CDR2 SYGVKD. CDR3: CAISPDIHNQPQHF. DNA for the CDR3: TGTGCCATCAGCCCTGACATACATAATCAGCCCCAGCATTTT.

The genes are TRBV15 and TRBJ2-2; D remains ambiguous. The germline CDR1 and CDR2 sequences are LNHNV and YYDKDF (reference sequence). The V and J ends lost 5 bases and 6 bases respectively, with 13 bases between them. CDR3 length: 14 residues. The CDR3 nucleotides read TGTGCCACCAGCGCGGAACCGTACGCCGGGGAGCTGTTTTTT. This codes for CATSAEPYAGELFF.

J is TRBJ2-2 and V is TRBV6-5; 7 nucleotides align to TRBD1. Germline lookup yields CDR1 MNHEY and CDR2 SVGAGI. The trim removed 5 bases at V and 3 bases at J, leaving 6 bases unmatched. CDR3 length equals 15 residues. The CDR3: CASSNRGQDTGELFF. CDR3 DNA sequence: TGTGCCAGCAGTAACCGTGGACAGGACACCGGGGAGCTGTTTTTT.

This chain links TRBV18 with TRBJ2-1, with D tentatively TRBD1 (6 bases). V was shortened by 5 bases and J by 4 bases, with 15 bases between the two germline ends. Per germline, CDR1 KGHSH and CDR2 LQKENI. This CDR3 has 15 residues. The CDR3 region has the DNA TGTGCCAGCTCAGAGACAGGCCAGGGTTACAATGAGCAGTTCTTC. Translating gives CASSETGQGYNEQFF.

This clone has only one observation. This chain links TRBV2 with TRBJ1-5; D call uncertain. V was pared by 5 bases and J by 11 bases, with 13 bases between. This CDR3 has 12 residues. Germline lookup yields CDR1 SNHLY and CDR2 FYNNEI. The CDR3 here is CASSLRGRAQHF. The CDR3 bases are TGTGCCAGCAGTCTAAGAGGTCGGGCCCAGCATTTT.

V is TRBV7-8 and J is TRBJ1-5, with 9 bases identical to TRBD1. Germline V gene sequence: CDR1 SGHVS, CDR2 FQNEAQ. V shed 3 bases, J shed 5 bases, and the junction held 14 bases outside the gene matches. The CDR3 sequence is 18 residues long. The CDR3 sequence: CASSFLRDRVNFYQPQHF. Written as DNA, the CDR3 is TGTGCCAGCAGCTTTCTCCGGGACAGGGTAAACTTTTATCAGCCCCAGCATTTT.

This sequence joins TRBV7-3 and TRBJ2-4, with 10 bases aligning to TRBD1. The CDR3 loop spans 14 amino acids. Germline values: CDR1 SGHTA, CDR2 FQGTGA. Germline trimming cut 5 bases from V and 11 bases from J; bases unmatched to any gene: 9. CDR3 loop: CASSPGTGENVQYF. As DNA, the CDR3 is TGTGCCAGCAGCCCCGGGACAGGGGAAAATGTTCAGTACTTC.

This chain links TRBV7-9 with TRBJ2-4, with 14 bases aligning to TRBD2. The CDR3 runs 15 residues. V was clipped by 5 bases and J by 9 bases; unmatched bases: 6. Germline V gene data show CDR1 as SEHNR and CDR2 as FQNEAQ (reference sequence). CDR3: CASSQGLAGAGIQYF. In DNA form, the CDR3 reads TGTGCCAGCAGCCAGGGACTAGCGGGAGCCGGCATTCAGTACTTC.

In its sample, this clone was seen once. The chain joins TRBV11-3 to TRBJ1-1; D is ambiguous. V lost 3 bases, J lost 0 bases, and 5 bases lay in between. CDR3 length equals 13 residues. Germline V gene sequence: CDR1 SGHNT, CDR2 YENEEA. The CDR3 sequence: CASSFGLNTEAFF. In nucleotides, the CDR3 is TGTGCCAGCAGCTTTGGGCTGAACACTGAAGCTTTCTTT.

This clone was seen a handful of times. CDR3 bases: TGTGCCAGCAGCCGACCGGGACTAGCAGGCAATGAGCAGTTCTTC. Translated: CASSRPGLAGNEQFF. The J gene is TRBJ2-1, the V gene TRBV11-2; TRBD2 agrees at 9 bases. The junction had 8 bases not matched to a gene; V was cut back by 5 bases and J by 6 bases. Germline assignment: CDR1 SGHAT and CDR2 FQNNGV. This CDR3 is built from 15 residues.

The chain employs TRBV6-5 and TRBJ1-1, with 8 bases aligning to TRBD1. This CDR3 is built from 14 residues. V lost 3 bases, J lost 4 bases, and 4 bases stayed unmatched. Germline lookup yields CDR1 MNHEY and CDR2 SVGAGI. The CDR3 loop is CASSYSDRGTEAFF. The CDR3 nucleotides read TGTGCCAGCAGTTATTCCGACAGGGGCACTGAAGCTTTCTTT.

This clone was observed a single time. This chain connects TRBV10-1 to TRBJ1-3; D unresolved. In germline, CDR1 is WNHNN, CDR2 SYGVQD (reference sequence). V lost 3 bases, J lost 5 bases, and 8 bases lay in between. The CDR3 loop spans 13 amino acids. CDR3 sequence: CASSEIKRNTIYF. For the CDR3, the DNA is TGCGCCAGCAGTGAAATCAAAAGAAACACCATATATTTT.

This chain links TRBV15 with TRBJ2-7; the D gene is possibly TRBD2 (6 bases). V gave up 0 bases and J gave up 4 bases, with 10 bases separating them. The CDR3 consists of 14 residues. CDR1 LNHNV and CDR2 YYDKDF come from the germline V gene (reference sequence). The CDR3, as DNA: TGTGCCACCAGCAGAGATAGGGCGGGGTACGAGCAGTACTTC. It translates to CATSRDRAGYEQYF.

The V call is TRBV12-3 or TRBV12-4, the J call TRBJ1-5; D gene unclear. Trimming left V 1 base short and J 6 bases short, with 4 bases between. The CDR3 totals 12 residues. CDR3 bases: TGTGCCAGCAGTTTAGGGAGTCAGCCCCAGCATTTT. It codes for CASSLGSQPQHF.

The genes are TRBV3-1 (or the pseudogene TRBV3-2) and TRBJ1-1, with D hard to call. The germline V gene encodes CDR1 LGHDT and CDR2 YNNKEL (reference sequence). The CDR3 runs 14 residues. Trimming took off 4 bases at V and 2 bases at J, with 11 bases between the two ends. CDR3 in amino acids: CASSPVGANTEAFF. For the CDR3, the DNA is TGTGCCAGCAGCCCCGTGGGCGCTAACACTGAAGCTTTCTTT.

V is TRBV5-4 and J is TRBJ2-1, with 9 bases aligning to TRBD1. Losses at the gene ends were 4 bases for V and 9 bases for J; bases not matched to a gene: 8. This CDR3 region has 14 residues. Germline V gene data show CDR1 as SGHNT and CDR2 as YYREEE (reference sequence). The CDR3 coding sequence is TGTGCCAGCAGCGACTGGACAGGGGAATTTGAGCAGTTCTTC. Translation: CASSDWTGEFEQFF. The full variable domain, in which reference TRBV5-4 and TRBJ2-1 provide the parts outside the CDR3, is ETGVTQSPTHLIKTRGQQVTLRCSSQSGHNTVSWYQQALGQGPQFIFQYYREEENGRGNFPPRFSGLQFPNYSSELNVNALELDDSALYLCASSDWTGEFEQFFGPGTRLTVL.

The rearrangement uses TRBV7-2 and TRBJ2-1; 8 positions agree with TRBD1. CDR3 length equals 15 residues. Trimming cost V 6 bases and J 7 bases; bases outside gene matches: 11. Looked up from germline, CDR1 is SGHTA and CDR2 is FQGNSA. CDR3 sequence (DNA): TGTGCCAGCAGTCGCGAGACAGGGGCGCGTAATGAGCAGTTCTTC. Translating gives CASSRETGARNEQFF.

The chain combines TRBV10-3 with TRBJ1-1; a possible D gene is TRBD1 (6 bases). This CDR3 spans 16 amino acids. Trimming took 4 bases from V and 0 from J, leaving 15 bases between them. CDR1 and CDR2 from the germline V gene are ENHRY and SYGVKD. The CDR3 bases are TGTGCCATCAGTGGGGGATCCGGGACACTGAACACTGAAGCTTTCTTT. Translated: CAISGGSGTLNTEAFF.

The chain is built from TRBV6-5 and TRBJ1-3, with a tentative D call TRBD1 (5 bases). V was trimmed by 6 bases and J by 0 bases, leaving 12 bases between them. Germline V gene sequence: CDR1 MNHEY, CDR2 SVGAGI. This CDR3 has 15 residues. The CDR3 sequence: CASSQRTSSGNTIYF. DNA for the CDR3: TGTGCCAGCAGCCAACGGACATCCTCTGGAAACACCATATATTTT.

The chain's CDR3 is CASSPRRSGANVLTF. The DNA for the CDR3 is TGTGCCAGCTCACCAAGGAGATCTGGGGCCAACGTCCTGACTTTC. The chain combines TRBV18 with TRBJ2-6; D is ambiguous. This CDR3 comprises 15 residues. Germline V gives CDR1 KGHSH, CDR2 LQKENI. V lost 2 bases, J lost 1 base, and 6 bases lay in between.

The chain is built from TRBV4-1 and TRBJ2-5; TRBD1 matches 9 bases. The CDR3 has 20 amino acids. The germline CDR1 and CDR2 sequences are MGHRA and YSYEKL. V was pared by 4 bases and J by 6 bases, with 24 bases of the junction left unmatched. CDR3 region: CASSRPQGQGLRLKGQTQYF. In DNA, the CDR3 is TGCGCCAGCAGCCGACCCCAGGGACAGGGTCTCAGGTTGAAGGGCCAGACCCAGTACTTC.

This clone appeared a single time. The chain is built from TRBV5-8 and TRBJ2-1; D not resolved. Between the trimmed V and J ends, which lost 4 bases and 10 bases, there was a span of 12 bases. The V gene's germline CDR1 is SGHTS and CDR2 YDEGEE. The CDR3 consists of 12 residues. CDR3 in DNA: TGTGCCAGCAGCCTGACATTGACAGAGCAGTTCTTC. Translation: CASSLTLTEQFF.

Concerning this clone itself: One end of the junction is discordant with germline, which a read error may explain. V gene TRBV9 combines with J gene TRBJ2-2; 11 nucleotides match TRBD1. The germline V gene has CDR1 SGDLS and CDR2 YYNGEE. The CDR3 length is 17 residues. In DNA form, the CDR3 reads TGTGCCAGCAGTCGAACCGGGACAGGGGGTAACAACGGGGAGCTGTTTTTT. Its protein is CASSRTGTGGNNGELFF.